What follows is one TCR beta chain and its context. The repertoire was sequenced with immunoSEQ multiplex PCR; TCRdb's copy has only in-frame clones and lacks some. This sample has about 220,000 clones, with 70% to 90% found just once. Germline V gives CDR1 DFQATT, CDR2 SNEGSKA (reference sequence). V gave up 3 bases and J gave up 0 bases; unmatched junction bases: 5. The CDR3 runs to 16 residues. The cohort comprised adults aged about 18 to 100 years residing in 20 to 25 US areas. Grouping used clinical history reported by participants in a survey and questionnaire. The data were taken from a study of blood T cell repertoires in COVID-19. Study-wide context: Sources were T cells, B-cell-depleted T cells, or PBMCs; the material itself was cDNA or gDNA.

V gene TRBV20-1 combines with J gene TRBJ1-1; TRBD1 matches 12 bases. The source material was PBMCs or T cells enriched from blood (not recorded which). The source is a woman aged 50 to 60 with acute COVID-19. CDR3 nucleotides: TGCAGTGCTAGTCGGGACAGGGGGCCACTGAACACTGAAGCTTTCTTT. Its translation: CSASRDRGPLNTEAFF.